The next 26 T cell receptor beta chains were all read from a single sample in a study of CD8 T cells in ankylosing spondylitis. Study-wide points: The study identified a TCR beta motif of under 10 highly homologous variants that appeared characteristic of ankylosing spondylitis blood.

TCRdb re-called the 5' RACE reads through MiXCR, storing one row per CDR3 protein. The data hold about 90,000 distinct CDR3 sequences, with more than 8.5% observed a single time. Their specific antigens are unknown. The sample comprised blood, either unsorted or a sorted T cell fraction (not recorded which). Every receptor here comes from a male donor with ankylosing spondylitis.

This rearrangement joins TRBV28 to TRBJ1-1; TRBD1 is a possible D gene (5 bases). This CDR3 is built from 13 residues. V lost 10 bases and J 3 bases, leaving 15 bases between the germline ends. Germline CDR1 reads MDHEN; CDR2 reads SYDVKM. CDR3 bases: TGTGCCACCACGACAGTGACCTACACTGAAGCTTTCTTT. Amino acids: CATTTVTYTEAFF.

The genes are TRBV9 and TRBJ2-3; TRBD1 agrees at 10 bases. The CDR3 is 16 amino acids. Germline V gene data show CDR1 as SGDLS and CDR2 as YYNGEE. Germline trimming cut 1 base from V and 4 bases from J; bases unmatched to any gene: 6. The CDR3 DNA follows: TGTGCCAGCAGCGTAATAGGGGACAGGGGATCAGATACGCAGTATTTT. As protein: CASSVIGDRGSDTQYF.

This clonotype came up a few times. In nucleotides, the CDR3 is TGTGCCAGCAGCCCCCCGAGGGGGGAAGGCGGGGAGCTGTTTTTT. Amino acids: CASSPPRGEGGELFF. This chain uses TRBV4-2 with TRBJ2-2, with D perhaps given as TRBD1 or TRBD2 (6 bases each). The CDR3 totals 15 residues. Germline CDR1 is LGHNA and CDR2 is YNFKEQ. Deletions cut 4 bases from V and 7 bases from J, with 16 bases between.

There are a few counts of this clonotype. The chain couples TRBV6-1 to TRBJ2-1; the D gene could be TRBD1 or TRBD2 (5 bases each). V shed 6 bases and J shed 4 bases, with 16 bases lying between them. The CDR3 covers 15 residues. Germline-derived CDR1 and CDR2 are MNHNS and SASEGT. CDR3 amino acids: CASSSWGSGYNEQFF. The CDR3 coding sequence is TGTGCCAGCAGCAGCTGGGGGAGCGGATACAATGAGCAGTTCTTC.

This clonotype was observed at least ten times. The genes are TRBV7-9 and TRBJ1-1; TRBD1 is a possible D gene (5 bases). The CDR3 extends over 10 amino acids. CDR1 SEHNR and CDR2 FQNEAQ come from the germline V gene (reference sequence). Here the CDR3 DNA reads TGTGGAGGGGAGAACACTGAAGCTTTCTTT. It translates to CGGENTEAFF.

This clonotype showed up many times. The gene calls are TRBV7-9 and TRBJ1-4, with 8 bases that match TRBD1. Germline V gene data show CDR1 as SEHNR and CDR2 as FQNEAQ (reference sequence). V lost 3 bases and J lost 0; bases outside the gene matches: 3. CDR3 length: 16 amino acids. This chain's CDR3 is CASSFTQGATNEKLFF. In DNA, the CDR3 is TGTGCCAGCAGCTTCACACAGGGGGCAACTAATGAAAAACTGTTTTTT.

The CDR3 region is CASSLGILAEVPYEQYF. In DNA form, the CDR3 reads TGTGCCAGCAGCTTAGGTATCTTGGCGGAGGTTCCCTACGAGCAGTACTTC. V usage is TRBV11-2 and J usage is TRBJ2-7, with D possibly being TRBD2 (5 bases). The V and J ends lost 1 base and 2 bases respectively, with 18 bases between them. CDR1 and CDR2 (germline): SGHAT, FQNNGV. The CDR3 is made up of 17 amino acids.

V and J are TRBV30 and TRBJ2-1; no firm D call. This CDR3 region has 11 residues. Germline V lookup: CDR1 GTSNPN, CDR2 SVGIG (reference sequence). Trimming stripped 5 bases from V and 5 bases from J, with 7 bases between. This CDR3 is CAWVFNNEQFF. The CDR3 DNA sequence: TGTGCCTGGGTTTTTAACAATGAGCAGTTCTTC.

This clonotype was counted a few times. V usage is TRBV2 and J usage is TRBJ2-7; no clear D gene. The CDR3 is made up of 15 amino acids. Germline V lookup: CDR1 SNHLY, CDR2 FYNNEI. The V end lost 6 bases, the J end lost 0 bases, and 15 bases lay between the germline ends. In DNA form, the CDR3 reads TGTGCCAGCAGGGGCACAGAGGTTTCCTCCTACGAGCAGTACTTC. Residues: CASRGTEVSSYEQYF.

The V and J genes are TRBV25-1 and TRBJ2-2, with D hard to call. The CDR3 loop spans 14 amino acids. With 6 bases removed from V and 4 bases from J, the gap between germline ends came to 12 bases. Germline CDR1 reads MGHDK; CDR2 reads SYGVNS. This chain's CDR3 is CASSPLSGTGELFF. DNA for the CDR3: TGTGCCAGCAGCCCGCTATCGGGCACCGGGGAGCTGTTTTTT.

The table lists this clonotype with many counts. The V gene is TRBV24-1, the J gene TRBJ2-7; TRBD1 aligns across 7 bases. This CDR3 is built from 15 residues. After removal of 2 bases from V and 3 bases from J, the junction contained 6 bases not matched to a gene. Germline V gene lookup returns CDR1 KGHDR and CDR2 SFDVKD. The CDR3 reads CATSDSTGTSYEQYV. The CDR3, as DNA: TGTGCCACCAGTGATTCGACAGGGACCAGCTACGAGCAGTACGTC.

This clonotype has a handful of counts. The rearrangement uses TRBV5-1 and TRBJ2-1, with D tentatively TRBD2 (5 bases). Trimming shortened V by 0 bases and J by 5 bases, and 15 bases separated the two germline ends. CDR1 and CDR2 (germline): SGHRS, YFSETQ. There are 16 residues in the CDR3. CDR3 DNA sequence: TGCGCCAGCAGCTTGGCGGGGAGCTTCGCTAACAATGAGCAGTTCTTC. Its protein product is CASSLAGSFANNEQFF.

This clonotype was found many times. This rearrangement joins TRBV12-5 to TRBJ2-7, with 7 bases lining up with TRBD1. The V and J ends lost 2 bases and 3 bases, in that order; junction bases with no gene match: 1. This CDR3 is 13 amino acids long. Germline lookup yields CDR1 LGHNT and CDR2 FRNRAP. CDR3 DNA: TGTGCTAGTGGTTTGTGGGACAGCTACGAGCAGTACGTC. This sequence encodes CASGLWDSYEQYV.

This clonotype was counted at least ten times. This sequence joins TRBV5-1 and TRBJ2-2; TRBD2 agrees at 12 bases. The CDR3 has 20 residues. Trimming cost V 0 bases and J 3 bases; bases outside gene matches: 12. CDR1 is SGHRS and CDR2 is YFSETQ in the germline V gene. The CDR3 protein is CASSLVQTSGSLDDTGELFF. The CDR3 DNA sequence: TGCGCCAGCAGCTTGGTCCAGACTAGCGGGAGCCTAGATGACACCGGGGAGCTGTTTTTT. Using reference TRBV5-1 and TRBJ2-2 for the parts outside the CDR3, the full variable domain is KAGVTQTPRYLIKTRGQQVTLSCSPISGHRSVSWYQQTPGQGLQFLFEYFSETQRNKGNFPGRFSGRQFSNSRSEMNVSTLELGDSALYLCASSLVQTSGSLDDTGELFFGEGSRLTVL.

This clonotype was picked up many times. The CDR3 nucleotides are TGTGCCAGCAGCGGTGGACAGGGGGCGTATGGCTACACCTTC. Translation: CASSGGQGAYGYTF. This chain joins TRBV9 and TRBJ1-2; TRBD1 matches at 11 bases. V was pared by 3 bases and J by 5 bases, with 3 bases of the junction left unmatched. The germline CDR1 and CDR2 sequences are SGDLS and YYNGEE. The CDR3 extends over 14 amino acids.

In its sample, this clonotype was seen many times. The chain links TRBV20-1 to TRBJ2-7; 9 nucleotides agree with TRBD1. Germline lookup yields CDR1 DFQATT and CDR2 SNEGSKA (reference sequence). The CDR3 is 14 residues long. V shed 1 base, J shed 3 bases, and the junction held 4 bases outside the gene matches. The CDR3 loop is CSARGGDRDYEQYF. The CDR3 nucleotides are TGCAGTGCTAGAGGGGGGGACAGGGACTACGAGCAGTACTTC.

This clonotype was recorded many times. This chain connects TRBV12-3 or TRBV12-4 to TRBJ1-2; D unresolved. Trimming removed 2 bases at V and 4 bases at J, with 8 bases between. The CDR3 is 13 amino acids. The CDR3 region has the DNA TGTGCCAGCAGTTTAAAGGAGACCTATGGCTACACCTTC. The encoded protein is CASSLKETYGYTF.

The CDR3 protein is CASSQGPTPEQYF. The DNA of the CDR3 is TGTGCCAGCAGCCAGGGCCCTACGCCTGAGCAGTACTTC. The rearrangement links TRBV5-6 to TRBJ2-7; a possible D gene is TRBD1 (5 bases). The CDR3 length is 13 residues. V was clipped by 4 bases and J by 7 bases, with 15 bases between them. Germline-derived CDR1 and CDR2 are SGHDT and YYEEEE.

This clonotype was seen repeatedly, ten times or more. The chain joins TRBV20-1 to TRBJ1-1; possibly TRBD1 for D (5 bases). V was pared by 6 bases and J by 1 base, with 15 bases between. Per the germline V gene, CDR1 is DFQATT and CDR2 is SNEGSKA (reference sequence). This CDR3 region has 14 residues. The DNA for the CDR3 is TGCAGTGCGAGGACGGGGACCAGGAACACTGAAGCTTTCTTT. Translating it yields CSARTGTRNTEAFF.

CDR3 region: CASSDSLLAGVSYEQYF. The CDR3 nucleotides are TGTGCCAGCAGTGACTCGTTACTAGCGGGAGTTAGCTACGAGCAGTACTTC. The chain combines TRBV6-4 with TRBJ2-7, with TRBD2 matching over 11 bases. Germline V gene sequence: CDR1 MRHNA, CDR2 SNTAGT. The CDR3 is 17 amino acids. J was trimmed by 3 bases and V by 0 bases; bases with no gene match: 7.

Concerning this clonotype itself: This sequence may be a read error, since a much larger clone differs from it by one base. The chain combines TRBV7-6 with TRBJ2-7; D is undetermined. The CDR3 contains 15 residues. Germline V gene lookup returns CDR1 SGHVS and CDR2 FNYEAQ. The CDR3 reads CARSLALEGRYEQYF. CDR3 bases: TGTGCCCGCAGCTTAGCATTGGAAGGGCGCTACGAGCAGTACTTC. Based on the CDR3 plus reference TRBV7-6 and TRBJ2-7, the full variable domain is GAGVSQSPRYKVTKRGQDVALRCDPISGHVSLYWYRQALGQGPEFLTYFNYEAQQDKSGLPNDRFSAERPEGSISTLTIQRTEQRDSAMYRCARSLALEGRYEQYFGPGTRLTVT.

This clonotype was found a few times. J is TRBJ2-1 and V is TRBV6-2 or TRBV6-3; D unresolved. The V end was cut by 8 bases, the J end by 9 bases, with 11 bases between. The CDR3 contains 11 residues. In germline, CDR1 is MNHEY, CDR2 SVGEGT. CDR3 region: CASREVGEQFF. The DNA of the CDR3 is TGTGCCAGCCGTGAAGTAGGTGAGCAGTTCTTC.

This clonotype was seen more than once but under ten times. This chain uses TRBV7-9 with TRBJ2-7; TRBD1 aligns across 7 bases. CDR3 size: 14 residues. Germline V gene sequence: CDR1 SEHNR, CDR2 FQNEAQ (reference sequence). With 5 bases clipped from V and 6 bases from J, the junction kept 10 bases outside the gene matches. CDR3 sequence: CASSPPGQTLEQYV. CDR3 bases: TGTGCCAGCAGCCCCCCGGGACAGACGCTCGAGCAGTACGTC.

The CDR3 protein is CASSLARVLGQSDTQYF. The CDR3 DNA sequence: TGTGCCAGCAGCTTAGCGCGGGTCTTGGGACAGTCAGATACGCAGTATTTT. V and J are TRBV7-2 and TRBJ2-3; 7 positions match TRBD1. Per the germline V gene, CDR1 is SGHTA and CDR2 is FQGNSA. With 0 bases clipped from V and 4 bases from J, the junction kept 10 bases outside the gene matches. CDR3 length: 17 residues. The full variable domain, rest sourced from reference TRBV7-2 and TRBJ2-3, is GAGVSQSPSNKVTEKGKDVELRCDPISGHTALYWYRQSLGQGLEFLIYFQGNSAPDKSGLPSDRFSAERTGGSVSTLTIQRTQQEDSAVYLCASSLARVLGQSDTQYFGPGTRLTVL.

This clonotype was detected many times. DNA of the CDR3: TGTGCCAGCACCCACCTCTTAGGATCGAACACCGGGGAGCTGTTTTTT. Encoded protein: CASTHLLGSNTGELFF. This chain uses TRBV5-6 with TRBJ2-2; D gene ambiguous. Deletions cut 6 bases from V and 0 bases from J, with 15 bases between. CDR3 size: 16 residues. CDR1 is SGHDT, CDR2 YYEEEE, per germline.

The chain links TRBV12-3 or TRBV12-4 to TRBJ1-4; D is possibly TRBD1 (6 bases). The J call may be incorrect, as the DNA end agrees better with TRBJ2-2. This CDR3 spans 12 amino acids. This CDR3 reads CASRDDRLELFF. CDR3 coding DNA: TGTGCCAGCAGGGACGACAGGCTGGAGCTGTTTTTT.